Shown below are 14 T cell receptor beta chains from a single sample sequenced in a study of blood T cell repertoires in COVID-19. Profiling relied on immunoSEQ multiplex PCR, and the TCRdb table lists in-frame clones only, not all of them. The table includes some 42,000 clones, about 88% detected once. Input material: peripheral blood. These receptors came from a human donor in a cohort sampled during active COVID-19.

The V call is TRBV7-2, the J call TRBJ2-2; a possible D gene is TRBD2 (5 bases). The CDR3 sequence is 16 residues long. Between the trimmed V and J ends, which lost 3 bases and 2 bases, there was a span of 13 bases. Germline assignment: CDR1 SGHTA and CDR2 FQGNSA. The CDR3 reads CASSLRVGSNTGELFF. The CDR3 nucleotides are TGTGCCAGCAGCTTGAGGGTCGGTTCAAACACCGGGGAGCTGTTTTTT.

Written as DNA, the CDR3 is TGTGCAAGTCGCTTACCCCGTGAGCGGGGGGCCCCTGGCGGCGATACGCAGTATTTT. This gives the protein CASRLPRERGAPGGDTQYF. The V gene is TRBV12-2, the J gene TRBJ2-3; the D segment call TRBD2 is taken from the table without a DNA check. TRBV12-2 is termed a pseudogene. The CDR3 covers 19 residues.

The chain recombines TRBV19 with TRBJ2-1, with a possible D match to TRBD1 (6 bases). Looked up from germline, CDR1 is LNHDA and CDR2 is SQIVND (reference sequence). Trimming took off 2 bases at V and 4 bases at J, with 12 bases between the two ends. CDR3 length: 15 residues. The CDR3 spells CASSINQGSYNEQFF. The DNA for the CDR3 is TGTGCCAGTAGTATAAACCAGGGGTCATACAATGAGCAGTTCTTC.

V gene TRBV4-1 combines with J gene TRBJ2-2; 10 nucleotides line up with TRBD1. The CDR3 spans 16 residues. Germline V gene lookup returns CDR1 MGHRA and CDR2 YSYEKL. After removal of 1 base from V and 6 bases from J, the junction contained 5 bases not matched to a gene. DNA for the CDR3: TGCGCCAGCAGCCAAGCCCTGACAGGGGGCTCCGGGGAGCTGTTTTTT. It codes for CASSQALTGGSGELFF.

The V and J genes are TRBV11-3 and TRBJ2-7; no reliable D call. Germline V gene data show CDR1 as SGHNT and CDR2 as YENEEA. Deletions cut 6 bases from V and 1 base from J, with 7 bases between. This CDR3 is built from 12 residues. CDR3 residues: CASRSGSYEQYF. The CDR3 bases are TGTGCCAGCAGGTCGGGTTCCTACGAGCAGTACTTC.

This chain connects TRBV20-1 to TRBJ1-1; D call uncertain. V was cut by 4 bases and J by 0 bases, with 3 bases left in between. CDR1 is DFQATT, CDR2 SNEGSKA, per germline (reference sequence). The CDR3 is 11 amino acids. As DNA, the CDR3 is TGCAGTGCTATATTGAACACTGAAGCTTTCTTT. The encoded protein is CSAILNTEAFF.

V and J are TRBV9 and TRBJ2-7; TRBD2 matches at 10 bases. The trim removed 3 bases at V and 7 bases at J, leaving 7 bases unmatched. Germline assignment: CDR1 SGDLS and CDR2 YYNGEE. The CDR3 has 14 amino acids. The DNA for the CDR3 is TGTGCCAGCAGCGAAACAGCGGGGGGGCGAGAGCAGTACTTC. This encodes CASSETAGGREQYF.

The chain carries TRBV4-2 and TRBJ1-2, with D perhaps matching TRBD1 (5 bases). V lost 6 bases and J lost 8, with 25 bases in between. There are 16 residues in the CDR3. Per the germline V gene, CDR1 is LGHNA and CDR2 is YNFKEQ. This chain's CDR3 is CASSPEPGTYTVGYTF. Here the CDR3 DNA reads TGTGCCAGCAGTCCAGAGCCCGGGACTTACACAGTGGGCTACACCTTC.

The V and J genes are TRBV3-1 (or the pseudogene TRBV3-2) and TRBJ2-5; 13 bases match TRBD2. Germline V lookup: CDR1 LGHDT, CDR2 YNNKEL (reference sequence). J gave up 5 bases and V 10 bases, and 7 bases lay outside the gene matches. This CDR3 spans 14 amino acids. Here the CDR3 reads CATTGLAGAETQYF. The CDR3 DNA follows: TGTGCCACTACAGGACTAGCGGGGGCGGAGACCCAGTACTTC.

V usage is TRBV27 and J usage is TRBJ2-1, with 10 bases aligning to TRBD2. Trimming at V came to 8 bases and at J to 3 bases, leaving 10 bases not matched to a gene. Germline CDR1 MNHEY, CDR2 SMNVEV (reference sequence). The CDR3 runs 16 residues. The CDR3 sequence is CASQWSGGAGYNEQFF. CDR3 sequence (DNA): TGTGCCAGCCAGTGGAGCGGGGGGGCAGGCTACAATGAGCAGTTCTTC.

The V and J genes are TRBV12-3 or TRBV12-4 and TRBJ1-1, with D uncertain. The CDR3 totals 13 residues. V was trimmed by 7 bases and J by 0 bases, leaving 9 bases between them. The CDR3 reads CASKSTVNTEAFF. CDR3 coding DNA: TGTGCCAGCAAATCCACGGTGAACACTGAAGCTTTCTTT.

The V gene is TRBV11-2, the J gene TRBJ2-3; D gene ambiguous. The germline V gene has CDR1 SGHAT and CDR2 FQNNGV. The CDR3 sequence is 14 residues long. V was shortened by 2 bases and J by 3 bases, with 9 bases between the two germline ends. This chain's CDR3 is CASSLYAETDTQYF. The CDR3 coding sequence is TGTGCCAGCAGCTTATACGCGGAGACAGATACGCAGTATTTT.

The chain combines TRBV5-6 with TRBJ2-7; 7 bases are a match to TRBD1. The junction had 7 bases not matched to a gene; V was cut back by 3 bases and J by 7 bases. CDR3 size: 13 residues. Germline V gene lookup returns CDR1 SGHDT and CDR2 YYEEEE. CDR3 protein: CASSWTGLGEQYF. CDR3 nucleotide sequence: TGTGCCAGCAGCTGGACAGGTCTGGGGGAGCAGTACTTC.

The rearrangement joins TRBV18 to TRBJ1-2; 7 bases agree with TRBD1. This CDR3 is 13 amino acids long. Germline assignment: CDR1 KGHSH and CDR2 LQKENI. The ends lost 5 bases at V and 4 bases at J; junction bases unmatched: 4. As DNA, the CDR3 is TGTGCCAGCTCAAACGACAGGGCCTATGGCTACACCTTC. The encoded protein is CASSNDRAYGYTF.